The rows below give T cell receptor beta chains drawn from one sample of a study of CD8 T cells in ankylosing spondylitis. TCRdb re-called the 5' RACE reads through MiXCR, storing one row per CDR3 protein. Among about 190,000 distinct CDR3 sequences listed, roughly 13% were seen once. Sequencing was done on a sample of blood, either unsorted or a sorted T cell fraction (not recorded which). The receptor set was obtained from a female donor with ankylosing spondylitis or in good health (not recorded which). Both conserved end residues are part of each CDR3. A D gene is named only where the DNA matches it firmly. Clone size is not always given. Where it is, it says once, few, many or a class for expanded clones.

J gene | V gene | D gene | clone size | CDR3 protein | CDR3 DNA
TRBJ2-1 | TRBV5-1 | TRBD2 | many | CASSPGLAGSSYNEQFF | TGCGCCAGCAGCCCGGGACTAGCGGGGAGCTCCTACAATGAGCAGTTCTTC
TRBJ2-2 | TRBV5-1 | - | - | CASRYSGADTEELFF | TGCGCCAGCAGATATTCAGGGGCGGACACCGAGGAGCTGTTTTTT
TRBJ2-3 | TRBV7-2 | - | many | CASSWQGPTTDTQYF | TGTGCCAGCAGCTGGCAGGGCCCGACCACAGATACGCAGTATTTT
TRBJ1-1 | TRBV5-1 | TRBD1 | many | CASSPGTGGSQVF | TGCGCCAGCAGCCCCGGGACAGGGGGTTCCCAGGTTTTT
TRBJ2-7 | TRBV7-6 | - | many | CASSLEDTTYEQYF | TGTGCCAGCAGCTTAGAGGACACGACCTACGAGCAGTACTTC
TRBJ2-7 | TRBV20-1 | - | many | CSAQNGESSYEQYF | TGCAGTGCCCAAAACGGGGAAAGCTCCTACGAGCAGTACTTC
TRBJ2-3 | TRBV5-1 | TRBD1 | many | CASSRDRGITDTQYF | TGCGCCAGCAGCCGCGACAGGGGGATAACAGATACGCAGTATTTT
TRBJ1-5 | TRBV7-2 | TRBD1 | - | CASSLARTGGAYSNQPQHF | TGTGCCAGCAGCTTAGCGCGTACAGGGGGAGCTTATAGCAATCAGCCCCAGCATTTT
TRBJ1-6 | TRBV12-3/TRBV12-4 | TRBD1 | many | CASSLYSGGNSPLHF | TGTGCCAGCAGTTTGTATTCAGGGGGCAATTCACCCCTCCACTTT
TRBJ2-1 | TRBV5-5 | - | - | CASSLVPGANNEQFF | TGTGCCAGCAGCTTGGTTCCAGGGGCGAACAATGAGCAGTTCTTC
TRBJ2-1 | TRBV20-1 | - | many | CSAPPENPYNEQFF | TGCAGTGCCCCGCCCGAGAACCCCTACAATGAGCAGTTCTTC
TRBJ2-7 | TRBV18 | TRBD1 | few | CASSPGQDSYEQYF | TGTGCCAGCTCACCAGGACAGGACTCCTACGAGCAGTACTTC
TRBJ2-7 | TRBV12-3/TRBV12-4 | TRBD1 | many | CASSLPQGAGYEQYF | TGTGCCAGCAGTTTACCTCAGGGGGCTGGCTACGAGCAGTACTTC
TRBJ1-5 | TRBV20-1 | - | many | CSARRGNGNQPQHF | TGCAGTGCTAGGAGGGGTAATGGCAATCAGCCCCAGCATTTT
TRBJ2-1 | TRBV19 | TRBD2 | - | CASKLTSVSFDEQFF | TGTGCCAGTAAACTAACTAGCGTCTCGTTCGATGAGCAGTTCTTC
TRBJ1-1 | TRBV6-2/TRBV6-3 | - | - | CASRDGGRNPEAFF | TGTGCCAGCAGGGACGGCGGCCGCAACCCTGAAGCTTTCTTT
TRBJ2-1 | TRBV24-1 | - | many | CATSDDYDEQFF | TGTGCCACCAGTGACGACTACGATGAGCAGTTCTTC
TRBJ2-5 | TRBV10-3 | TRBD1 | - | CAISKTRGTDQETQYF | TGTGCCATCAGTAAAACCCGAGGGACAGACCAAGAGACCCAGTACTTC
TRBJ2-1 | TRBV29-1 | - | many | CSAPKRGGPYNEQFF | TGCAGCGCCCCCAAGCGAGGAGGCCCCTACAATGAGCAGTTCTTC
TRBJ1-5 | TRBV20-1 | - | - | CSAVKQDGNQPQHF | TGCAGTGCTGTCAAACAGGATGGTAATCAGCCCCAGCATTTT
TRBJ2-7 | TRBV7-3 | TRBD2 | few | CASSPDAGEGYEQYF | TGTGCCAGCAGCCCCGACGCGGGGGAAGGCTACGAGCAGTACTTC
TRBJ1-2 | TRBV28 | TRBD1 | - | CASSSGTGGLFFLGYTF | TGTGCCAGCAGTTCCGGGACAGGGGGCCTTTTTTTTTTAGGCTACACCTTC
TRBJ1-5 | TRBV7-2 | - | many | CASSKAGRAGLNQPQHF | TGTGCCAGCAGCAAAGCGGGTAGGGCGGGACTCAATCAGCCCCAGCATTTT
TRBJ2-7 | TRBV29-1 | - | many | CSVSQGHTYEQYF | TGCAGCGTTTCGCAGGGGCACACCTACGAGCAGTACTTC